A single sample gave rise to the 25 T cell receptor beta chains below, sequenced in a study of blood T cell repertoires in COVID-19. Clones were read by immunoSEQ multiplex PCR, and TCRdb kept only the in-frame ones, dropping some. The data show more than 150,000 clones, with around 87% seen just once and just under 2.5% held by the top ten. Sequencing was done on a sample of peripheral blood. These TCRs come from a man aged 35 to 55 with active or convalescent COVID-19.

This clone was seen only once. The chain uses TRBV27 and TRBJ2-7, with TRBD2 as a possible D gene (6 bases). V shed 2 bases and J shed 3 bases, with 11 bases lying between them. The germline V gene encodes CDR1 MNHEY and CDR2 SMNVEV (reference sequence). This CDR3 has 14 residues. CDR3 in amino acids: CASSLGGVLYEQYF. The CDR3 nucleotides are TGTGCCAGCAGTTTAGGAGGGGTGCTCTACGAGCAGTACTTC.

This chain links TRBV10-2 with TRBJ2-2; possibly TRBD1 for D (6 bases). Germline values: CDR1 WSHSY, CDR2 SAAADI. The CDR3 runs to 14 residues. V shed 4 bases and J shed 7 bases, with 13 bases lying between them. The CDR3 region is CASSALGGSGELFF. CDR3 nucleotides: TGCGCCAGCAGTGCCCTTGGGGGCAGCGGGGAGCTGTTTTTT.

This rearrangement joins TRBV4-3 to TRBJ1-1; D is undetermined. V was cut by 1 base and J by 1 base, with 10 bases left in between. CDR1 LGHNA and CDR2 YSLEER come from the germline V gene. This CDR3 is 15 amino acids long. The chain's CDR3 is CASSQVRQANTEAFF. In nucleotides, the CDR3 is TGCGCCAGCAGCCAAGTGCGACAAGCGAACACTGAAGCTTTCTTT.

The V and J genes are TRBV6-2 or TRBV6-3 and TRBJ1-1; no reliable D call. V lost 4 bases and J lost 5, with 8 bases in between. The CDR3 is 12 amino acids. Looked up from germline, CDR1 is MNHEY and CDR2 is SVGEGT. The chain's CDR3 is CASSSTGTEAFF. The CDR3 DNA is TGTGCCAGCAGTTCGACGGGGACTGAAGCTTTCTTT.

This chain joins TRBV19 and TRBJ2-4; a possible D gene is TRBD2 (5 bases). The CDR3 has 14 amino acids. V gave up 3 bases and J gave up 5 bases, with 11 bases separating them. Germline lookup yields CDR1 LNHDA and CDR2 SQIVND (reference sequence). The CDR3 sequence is CASSMLGAENIQYF. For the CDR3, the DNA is TGTGCCAGTAGTATGCTGGGAGCGGAAAACATTCAGTACTTC.

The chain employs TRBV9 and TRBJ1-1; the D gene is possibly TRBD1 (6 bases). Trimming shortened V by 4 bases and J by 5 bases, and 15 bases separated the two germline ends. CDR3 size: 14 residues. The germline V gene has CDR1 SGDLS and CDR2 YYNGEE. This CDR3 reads CASSLQGVGTEAFF. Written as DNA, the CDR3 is TGTGCCAGCAGCCTACAGGGAGTGGGGACTGAAGCTTTCTTT.

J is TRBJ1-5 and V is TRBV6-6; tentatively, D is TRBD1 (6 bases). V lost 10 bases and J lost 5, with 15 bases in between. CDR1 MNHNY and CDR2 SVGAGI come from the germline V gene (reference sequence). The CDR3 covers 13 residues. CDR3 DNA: TGTGCCACCACACAGGGAAATTATCAGCCCCAGCATTTT. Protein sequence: CATTQGNYQPQHF.

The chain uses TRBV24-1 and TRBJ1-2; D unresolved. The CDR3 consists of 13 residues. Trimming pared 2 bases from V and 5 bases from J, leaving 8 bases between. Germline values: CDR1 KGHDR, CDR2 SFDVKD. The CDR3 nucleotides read TGTGCCACCAGTGATTCCGGGAAGTATGGCTACACCTTC. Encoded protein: CATSDSGKYGYTF.

The CDR3 DNA follows: TGTGCCAGCAGCTTCGAGACAGGGGGCTACTATGGCTACACCTTC. It translates to CASSFETGGYYGYTF. The rearrangement links TRBV5-6 to TRBJ1-2, with 10 bases lining up with TRBD1. The CDR3 is 15 residues long. The junction had 4 bases not matched to a gene; V was cut back by 2 bases and J by 3 bases. CDR1 is SGHDT, CDR2 YYEEEE, per germline.

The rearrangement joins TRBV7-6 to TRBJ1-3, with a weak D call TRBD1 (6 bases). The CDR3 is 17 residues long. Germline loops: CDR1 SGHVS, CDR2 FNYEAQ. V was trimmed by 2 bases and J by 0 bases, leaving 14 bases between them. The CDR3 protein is CASSLLGQPVSGNTIYF. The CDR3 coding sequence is TGTGCCAGCAGCTTATTAGGACAGCCCGTCTCTGGAAACACCATATATTTT.

The chain's CDR3 is CASSVVGATLVNEQFF. DNA for the CDR3: TGTGCCAGCAGCGTAGTGGGGGCCACTTTAGTAAATGAGCAGTTCTTC. The rearrangement links TRBV9 to TRBJ2-1, with D possibly TRBD1 on 6 matching bases. The CDR3 has 16 residues. In germline, CDR1 is SGDLS, CDR2 YYNGEE. The V and J ends lost 0 bases and 7 bases respectively, with 17 bases between them.

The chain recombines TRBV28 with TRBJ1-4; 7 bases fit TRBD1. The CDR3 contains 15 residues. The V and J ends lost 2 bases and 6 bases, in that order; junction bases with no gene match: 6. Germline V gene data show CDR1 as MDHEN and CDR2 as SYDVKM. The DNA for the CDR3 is TGTGCCAGCAGTTTAACAGGGGCTTTATATGAAAAACTGTTTTTT. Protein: CASSLTGALYEKLFF.

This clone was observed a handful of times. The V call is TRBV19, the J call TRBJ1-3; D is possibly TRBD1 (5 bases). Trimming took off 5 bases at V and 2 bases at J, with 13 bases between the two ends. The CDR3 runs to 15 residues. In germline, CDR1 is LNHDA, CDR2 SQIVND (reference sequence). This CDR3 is CASSPGKLPGNTIYF. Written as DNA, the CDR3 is TGTGCCAGTAGTCCAGGGAAGCTGCCTGGAAACACCATATATTTT.

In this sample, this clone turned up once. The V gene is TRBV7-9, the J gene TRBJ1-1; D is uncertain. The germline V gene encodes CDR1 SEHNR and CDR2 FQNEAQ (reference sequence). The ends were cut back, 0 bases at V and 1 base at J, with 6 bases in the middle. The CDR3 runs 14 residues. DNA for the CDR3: TGTGCCAGCAGCTTAGCGCGGGAGAACACTGAAGCTTTCTTT. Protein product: CASSLARENTEAFF.

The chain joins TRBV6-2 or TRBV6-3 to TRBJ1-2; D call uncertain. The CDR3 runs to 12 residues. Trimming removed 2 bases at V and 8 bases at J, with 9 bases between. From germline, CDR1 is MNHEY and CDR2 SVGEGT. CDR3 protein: CASSYEGGGYTF. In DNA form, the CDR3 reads TGTGCCAGCAGTTACGAGGGAGGAGGCTACACCTTC.

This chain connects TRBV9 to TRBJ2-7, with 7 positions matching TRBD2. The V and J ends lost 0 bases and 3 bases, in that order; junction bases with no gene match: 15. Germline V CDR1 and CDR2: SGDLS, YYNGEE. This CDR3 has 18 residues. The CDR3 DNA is TGTGCCAGCAGCGTAGCTTCGATGGGGTTTGGCGGGGGCTACGAGCAGTACTTC. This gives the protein CASSVASMGFGGGYEQYF.

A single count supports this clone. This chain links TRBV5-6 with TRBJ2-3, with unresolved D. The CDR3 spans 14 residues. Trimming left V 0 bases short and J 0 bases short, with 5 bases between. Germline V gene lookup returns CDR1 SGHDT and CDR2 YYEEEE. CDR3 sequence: CASSLVQSTDTQYF. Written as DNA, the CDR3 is TGTGCCAGCAGCTTGGTGCAGAGCACAGATACGCAGTATTTT.

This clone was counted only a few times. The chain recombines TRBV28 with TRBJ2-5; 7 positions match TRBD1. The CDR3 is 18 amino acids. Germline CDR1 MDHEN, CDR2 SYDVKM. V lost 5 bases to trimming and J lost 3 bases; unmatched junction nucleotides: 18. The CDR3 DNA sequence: TGTGCCAGCAGTATCCTGACTTTACGCCGGGACAGCAAAGAGACCCAGTACTTC. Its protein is CASSILTLRRDSKETQYF.

The CDR3 DNA reads as TGCGCCAGCAGCCAAGGAGCGGGGGGATACACAGATACGCAGTATTTT. It codes for CASSQGAGGYTDTQYF. The chain uses TRBV4-1 and TRBJ2-3; 9 bases map to TRBD2. This CDR3 spans 16 amino acids. V lost 1 base and J lost 2; bases outside the gene matches: 4. CDR1 is MGHRA and CDR2 is YSYEKL in the germline V gene.

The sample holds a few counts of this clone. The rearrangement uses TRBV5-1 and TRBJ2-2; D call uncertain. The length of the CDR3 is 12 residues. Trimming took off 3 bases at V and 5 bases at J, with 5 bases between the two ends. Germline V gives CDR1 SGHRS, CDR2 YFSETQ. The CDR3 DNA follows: TGCGCCAGCAGCTCAAATACCGGGGAGCTGTTTTTT. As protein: CASSSNTGELFF.

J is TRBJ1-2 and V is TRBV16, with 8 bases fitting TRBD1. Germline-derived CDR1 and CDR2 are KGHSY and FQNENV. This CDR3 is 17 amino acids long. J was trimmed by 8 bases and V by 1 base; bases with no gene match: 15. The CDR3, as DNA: TGTGCCAGCAGCCAATTACCCCCAGGGGGCACCCTTGGAGGCTACACCTTC. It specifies CASSQLPPGGTLGGYTF. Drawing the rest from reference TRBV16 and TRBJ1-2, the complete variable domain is GEEVAQTPKHLVRGEGQKAKLYCAPIKGHSYVFWYQQVLKNEFKFLISFQNENVFDETGMPKERFSAKCLPNSPCSLEIQATKLEDSAVYFCASSQLPPGGTLGGYTFGSGTRLTVV.

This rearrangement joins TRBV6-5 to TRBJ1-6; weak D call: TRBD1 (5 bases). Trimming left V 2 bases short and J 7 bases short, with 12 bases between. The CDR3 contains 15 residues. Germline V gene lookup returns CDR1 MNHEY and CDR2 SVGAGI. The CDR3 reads CASSYDAGENSPLHF. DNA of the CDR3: TGTGCCAGCAGTTACGACGCGGGGGAGAATTCACCCCTCCACTTT.

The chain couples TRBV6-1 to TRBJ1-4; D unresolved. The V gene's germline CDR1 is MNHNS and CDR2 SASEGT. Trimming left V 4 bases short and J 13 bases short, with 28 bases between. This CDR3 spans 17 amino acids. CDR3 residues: CASSGSGVAAHTEGLFF. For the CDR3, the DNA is TGTGCCAGCAGTGGTTCCGGGGTGGCGGCACATACGGAGGGACTGTTTTTT.

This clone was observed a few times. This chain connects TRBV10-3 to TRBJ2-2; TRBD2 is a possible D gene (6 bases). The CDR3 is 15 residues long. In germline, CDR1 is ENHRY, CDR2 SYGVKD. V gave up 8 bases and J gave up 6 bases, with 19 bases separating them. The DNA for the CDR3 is TGTGCCATCGGGATCTCCGGGACTCCCTCCGGGGAGCTGTTTTTT. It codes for CAIGISGTPSGELFF.

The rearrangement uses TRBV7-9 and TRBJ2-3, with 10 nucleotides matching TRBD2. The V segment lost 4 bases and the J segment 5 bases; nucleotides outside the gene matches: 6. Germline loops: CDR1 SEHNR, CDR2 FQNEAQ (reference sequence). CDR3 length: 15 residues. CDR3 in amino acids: CASSSASGGRDTQYF. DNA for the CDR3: TGTGCCAGCAGCTCAGCTAGCGGGGGCCGAGATACGCAGTATTTT.